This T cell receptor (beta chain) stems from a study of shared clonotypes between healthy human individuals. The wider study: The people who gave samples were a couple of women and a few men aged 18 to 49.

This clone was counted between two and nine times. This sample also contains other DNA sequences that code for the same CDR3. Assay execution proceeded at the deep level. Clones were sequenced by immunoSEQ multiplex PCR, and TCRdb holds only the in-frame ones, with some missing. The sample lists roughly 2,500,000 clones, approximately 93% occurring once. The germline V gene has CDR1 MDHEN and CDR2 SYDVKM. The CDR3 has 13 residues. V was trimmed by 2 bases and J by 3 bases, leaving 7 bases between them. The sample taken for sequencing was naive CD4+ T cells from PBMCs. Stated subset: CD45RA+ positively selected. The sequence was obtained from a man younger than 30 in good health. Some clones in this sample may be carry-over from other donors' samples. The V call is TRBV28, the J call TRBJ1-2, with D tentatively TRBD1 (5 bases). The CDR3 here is CASSLTGDYGYTF. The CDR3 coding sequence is TGTGCCAGCAGTTTAACGGGGGACTATGGCTACACCTTC.